This TCR beta chain comes out of a study of shared clonotypes between healthy human individuals. This CDR3 has 15 residues. Germline values: CDR1 SSHAT, CDR2 FNYEAQ (reference sequence). A 200 ng quantity of DNA, tens of thousands of T cell genomes, went into the sorted-subset replicate PCRs. In the source study's methods: Filtering was not the same, since immunoSEQ gave junction-only sequences without quality scores. Libraries were prepared by immunoSEQ multiplex PCR; TCRdb keeps only in-frame clonotypes and omits some of them. Clone size and the V and J calls come from that table; the DNA yielded D and trimming. The sample holds millions of clones, roughly 94% seen once. With regard to this clone: An end of the junction does not agree with germline; a read error may underlie this.

Everyone who donated was a Caucasian adult who lived in Nashville, Tennessee. This clonotype originated in a man between 18 and 35 years old in good health. The rearrangement joins TRBV7-7 to TRBJ1-5; D is possibly TRBD1 (6 bases). Source material: naive CD4+ T cells sorted from blood. Subset described: CD45RA+ positively selected. The CDR3 reads CASSLIQGSNQPQHF. The CDR3 DNA reads as TGTGCTAGCAGCTTAATACAGGGCAGCAATCAGCCCCAGCATTTT.